This TCR beta chain was obtained from a study of human T cells and chemical hapten exposure. As handled by the study authors: The number of TCRs in each sample had a median of about 96,000 and spanned about 20,000 to 690,600. TCRdb reanalysed the 5' RACE reads using MiXCR and keeps one entry per CDR3 protein. The V and J calls follow TCRdb's processing rather than the paper's. The table includes 130,000 or so distinct CDR3 sequences, about 4.3% detected once. Ten or more counts support this clonotype. Its matching antigen is unknown. V shed 6 bases and J shed 8 bases, with 19 bases lying between them. Germline V lookup: CDR1 MNHEY, CDR2 SVGAGI. The CDR3 spans 14 residues. Study-wide points: Following DPC sensitization, TCRs present above 1 in 1000 frequency showed no change.

Unfractionated whole blood was the source from which total RNA was extracted. V and J are TRBV6-5 and TRBJ1-2; tentative D call: TRBD1 (5 bases). This receptor was identified in a female donor in good health. This CDR3 reads CASRPPPGFVGYTF. In nucleotides, the CDR3 is TGTGCCAGCAGACCCCCACCAGGGTTTGTAGGCTACACCTTC.